The present T cell receptor (beta chain) was sequenced within a study of technical replicates of blood from a few donors. Trimming at V came to 4 bases and at J to 5 bases, leaving 6 bases not matched to a gene. There are 13 residues in the CDR3. The germline CDR1 and CDR2 sequences are SGHNT and YYREEE (reference sequence). Sequencing was performed with immunoSEQ multiplex PCR; in TCRdb, only in-frame clones are kept and a portion is missing. Here the sample spans approximately 79,000 clones, 90% to 95% being singletons. The chain uses TRBV5-4 and TRBJ2-7; 7 nucleotides line up with TRBD1. Sequences were obtained from T cells isolated from PBMCs. The receptor's source is a human donor in good health. The CDR3 is CASSGGQSDEQYF. Here the CDR3 DNA reads TGTGCCAGCAGCGGGGGACAGTCCGACGAGCAGTACTTC.